Sequencing of this T cell receptor (beta chain) was carried out in a study of regulatory T cells in long-lasting Graves disease. The time point denotes: persistent/refractory GD, antithyroid drugs over 5 years with positive TRAb. Researchers made the TCR library from RNA that was extracted from PBMCs. The patients were enrolled through endocrinology in Xi'an, China. This clonotype was picked up a small number of times. Its antigen is currently unknown. The J segment lost 4 bases and the V segment lost 4 bases, leaving 6 bases of the junction unmatched. Germline V lookup: CDR1 PRHDT, CDR2 FYEKMQ (reference sequence). The CDR3 consists of 15 residues. CDR3-region Arm-PCR and iRepertoire HTBI primers produced the TCR beta libraries. TCRdb reanalysed the multiplex PCR reads using MiXCR and keeps one entry per CDR3 protein. The table has fewer than 450,000 distinct CDR3 sequences, less than 25% seen once.

Study outcomes and limitations: Persistent Graves' patients showed less TCR diversity than newly diagnosed patients showed.

The sequencing here drew on peripheral blood mononuclear cells (PBMCs), taken when the disease was refractory, from a patient treated with antithyroid drugs. This chain joins TRBV13 and TRBJ1-3; 8 positions match TRBD1. This TCR was recovered from a female donor with Graves disease. The CDR3 DNA sequence: TGTGCCAGCAGCTCCGGACAGGGAGCGGGAAACACCATATATTTT. It encodes CASSSGQGAGNTIYF. Drawing the rest from reference TRBV13 and TRBJ1-3, the complete variable domain is AAGVIQSPRHLIKEKRETATLKCYPIPRHDTVYWYQQGPGQDPQFLISFYEKMQSDKGSIPDRFSAQQFSDYHSELNMSSLELGDSALYFCASSSGQGAGNTIYFGEGSWLTVV.